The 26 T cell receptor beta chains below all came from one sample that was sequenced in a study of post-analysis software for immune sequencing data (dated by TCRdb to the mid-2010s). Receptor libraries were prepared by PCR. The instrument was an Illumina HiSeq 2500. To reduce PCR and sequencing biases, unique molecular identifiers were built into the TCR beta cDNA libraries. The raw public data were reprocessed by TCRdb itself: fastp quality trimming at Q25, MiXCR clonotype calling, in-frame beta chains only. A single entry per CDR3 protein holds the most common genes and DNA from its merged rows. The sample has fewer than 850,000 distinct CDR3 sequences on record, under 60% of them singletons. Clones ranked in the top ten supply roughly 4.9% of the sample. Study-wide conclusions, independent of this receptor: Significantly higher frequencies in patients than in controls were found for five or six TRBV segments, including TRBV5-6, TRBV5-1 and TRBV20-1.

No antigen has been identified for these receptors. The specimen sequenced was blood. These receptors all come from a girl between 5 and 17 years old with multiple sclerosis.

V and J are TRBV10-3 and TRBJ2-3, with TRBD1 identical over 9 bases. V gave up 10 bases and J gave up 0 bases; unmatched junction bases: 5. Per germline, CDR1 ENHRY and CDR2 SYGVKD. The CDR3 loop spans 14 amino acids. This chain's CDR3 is CATTGTGSTDTQYF. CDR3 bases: TGTGCCACAACCGGGACAGGGAGCACAGATACGCAGTATTTT.

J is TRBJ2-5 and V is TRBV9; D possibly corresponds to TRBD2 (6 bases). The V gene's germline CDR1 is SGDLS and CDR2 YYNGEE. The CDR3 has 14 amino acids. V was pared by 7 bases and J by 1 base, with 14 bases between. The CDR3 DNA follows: TGTGCCAGCGGAGGAGGGGTAGGCCAAGAGACCCAGTACTTC. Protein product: CASGGGVGQETQYF. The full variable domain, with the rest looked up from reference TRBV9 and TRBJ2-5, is DSGVTQTPKHLITATGQRVTLRCSPRSGDLSVYWYQQSLDQGLQFLIQYYNGEERAKGNILERFSAQQFPDLHSELNLSSLELGDSALYFCASGGGVGQETQYFGPGTRLLVL.

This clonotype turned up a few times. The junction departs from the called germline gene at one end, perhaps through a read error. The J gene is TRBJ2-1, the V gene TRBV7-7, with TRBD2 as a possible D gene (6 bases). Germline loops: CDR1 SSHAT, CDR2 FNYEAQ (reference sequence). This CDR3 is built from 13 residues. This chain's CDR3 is CASSRGGPDEQFF. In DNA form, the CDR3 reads TGTGCTAGCAGCCGCGGAGGGCCCGATGAGCAGTTCTTC.

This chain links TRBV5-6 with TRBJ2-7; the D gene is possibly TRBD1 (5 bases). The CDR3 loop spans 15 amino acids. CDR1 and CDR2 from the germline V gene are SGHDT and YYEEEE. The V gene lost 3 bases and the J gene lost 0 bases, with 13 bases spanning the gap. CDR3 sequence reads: CASSSTGDLSYEQYF. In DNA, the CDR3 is TGTGCCAGCAGCTCTACAGGCGACCTCTCCTACGAGCAGTACTTC.

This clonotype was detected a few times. The CDR3 reads CASSIRGQGVHEQYF. For the CDR3, the DNA is TGTGCCAGCTCAATCCGGGGACAGGGTGTCCACGAGCAGTACTTC. The chain uses TRBV18 and TRBJ2-7, with TRBD1 identical over 9 bases. With 5 bases clipped from V and 5 bases from J, the junction kept 10 bases outside the gene matches. The germline gives CDR1 KGHSH, CDR2 LQKENI. The CDR3 runs 15 residues.

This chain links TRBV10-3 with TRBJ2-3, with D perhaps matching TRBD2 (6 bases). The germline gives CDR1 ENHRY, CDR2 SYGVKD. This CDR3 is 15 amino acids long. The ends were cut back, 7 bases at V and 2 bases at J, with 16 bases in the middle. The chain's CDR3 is CAIKDGTAITDTQYF. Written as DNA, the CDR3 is TGTGCCATCAAGGACGGGACTGCAATCACAGATACGCAGTATTTT.

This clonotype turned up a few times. The CDR3 region is CASSLIGGTSETQYF. The DNA of the CDR3 is TGTGCCAGCAGTTTAATTGGCGGGACGTCGGAGACCCAGTACTTC. The chain is built from TRBV28 and TRBJ2-5, with a possible D match to TRBD2 (6 bases). The CDR3 is 15 residues long. The germline V gene encodes CDR1 MDHEN and CDR2 SYDVKM. V lost 2 bases to trimming and J lost 5 bases, with 15 bases between them.

Written as DNA, the CDR3 is TGTGCCAGCAGCCGCGGACAGGGGGCTAGGGATGAGCAGTTCTTC. Translated: CASSRGQGARDEQFF. V gene TRBV5-6 combines with J gene TRBJ2-1, with 11 bases matching TRBD1. V lost 4 bases to trimming and J lost 8 bases; unmatched junction nucleotides: 8. Germline-derived CDR1 and CDR2 are SGHDT and YYEEEE. This CDR3 is built from 15 residues. Supplemented by reference TRBV5-6 and TRBJ2-1, the full variable domain reads DAGVTQSPTHLIKTRGQQVTLRCSPKSGHDTVSWYQQALGQGPQFIFQYYEEEERQRGNFPDRFSGHQFPNYSSELNVNALLLGDSALYLCASSRGQGARDEQFFGPGTRLTVL.

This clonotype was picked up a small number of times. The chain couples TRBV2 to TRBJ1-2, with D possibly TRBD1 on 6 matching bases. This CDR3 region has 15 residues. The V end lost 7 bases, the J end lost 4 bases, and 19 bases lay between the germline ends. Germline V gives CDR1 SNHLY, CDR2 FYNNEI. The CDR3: CASNPTGLNIYGYTF. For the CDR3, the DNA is TGTGCCAGCAACCCAACAGGGCTGAATATCTATGGCTACACCTTC.

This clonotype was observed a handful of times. CDR3 DNA sequence: TGTGCCAGCACCGAATGGGTGGGACTAGTGGACAATGAGCAGTTCTTC. Translated: CASTEWVGLVDNEQFF. This chain joins TRBV2 and TRBJ2-1, with 8 nucleotides matching TRBD2. Germline trimming cut 7 bases from V and 5 bases from J; bases unmatched to any gene: 13. The germline V gene encodes CDR1 SNHLY and CDR2 FYNNEI. This CDR3 comprises 16 residues.

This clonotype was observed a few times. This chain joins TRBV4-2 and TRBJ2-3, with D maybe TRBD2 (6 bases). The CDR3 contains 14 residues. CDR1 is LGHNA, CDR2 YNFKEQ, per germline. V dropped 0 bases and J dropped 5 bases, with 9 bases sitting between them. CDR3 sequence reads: CASSQDLGLDTQYF. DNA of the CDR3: TGTGCCAGCAGCCAAGATTTGGGACTAGATACGCAGTATTTT.

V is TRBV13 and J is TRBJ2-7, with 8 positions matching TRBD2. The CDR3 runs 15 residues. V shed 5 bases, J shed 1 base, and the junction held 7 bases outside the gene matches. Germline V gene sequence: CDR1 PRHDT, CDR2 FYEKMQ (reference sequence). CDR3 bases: TGTGCCAGCAGCACCTCCGGGACTAGATCCTACGAGCAGTACTTC. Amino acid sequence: CASSTSGTRSYEQYF.

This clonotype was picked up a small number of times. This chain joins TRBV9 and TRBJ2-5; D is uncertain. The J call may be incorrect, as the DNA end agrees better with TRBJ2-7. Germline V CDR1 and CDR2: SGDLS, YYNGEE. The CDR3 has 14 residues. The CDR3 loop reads CASSAQTGPYEQYF. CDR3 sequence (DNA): TGTGCCAGCAGCGCTCAAACGGGCCCCTACGAGCAGTACTTC.

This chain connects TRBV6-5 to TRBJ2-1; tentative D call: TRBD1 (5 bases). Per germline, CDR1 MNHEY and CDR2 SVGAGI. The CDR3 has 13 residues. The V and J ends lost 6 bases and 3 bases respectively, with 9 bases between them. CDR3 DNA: TGTGCCAGCAGGGGGCCCGTCTACAATGAGCAGTTCTTC. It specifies CASRGPVYNEQFF.

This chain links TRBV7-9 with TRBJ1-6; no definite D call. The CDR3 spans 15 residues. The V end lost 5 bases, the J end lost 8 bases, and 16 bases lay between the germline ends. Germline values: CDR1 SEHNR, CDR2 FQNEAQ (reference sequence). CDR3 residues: CASSLRRTPDSPLHF. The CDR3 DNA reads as TGTGCCAGCAGCCTCCGACGGACGCCGGATTCACCCCTCCACTTT.

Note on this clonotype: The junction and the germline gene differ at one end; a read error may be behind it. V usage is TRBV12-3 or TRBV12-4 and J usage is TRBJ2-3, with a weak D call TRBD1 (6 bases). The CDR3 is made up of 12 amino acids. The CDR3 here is CAGSPDRNTQYF. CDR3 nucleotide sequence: TGTGCCGGCAGTCCGGACAGAAATACGCAGTATTTT.

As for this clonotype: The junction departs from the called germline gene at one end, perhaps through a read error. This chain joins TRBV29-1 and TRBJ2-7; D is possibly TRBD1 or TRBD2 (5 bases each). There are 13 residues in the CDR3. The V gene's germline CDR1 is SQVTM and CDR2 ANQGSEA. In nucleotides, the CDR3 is TGCAGCGTCGAAGGGACCGATACCTACGAGCAGTACTTC. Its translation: CSVEGTDTYEQYF.

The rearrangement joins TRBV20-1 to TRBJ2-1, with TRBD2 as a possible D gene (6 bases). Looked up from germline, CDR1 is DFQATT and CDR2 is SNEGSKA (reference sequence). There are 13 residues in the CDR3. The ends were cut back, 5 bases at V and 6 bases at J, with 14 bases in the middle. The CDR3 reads CSAWGETLNEQFF. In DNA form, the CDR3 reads TGCAGTGCTTGGGGGGAAACTCTCAATGAGCAGTTCTTC.

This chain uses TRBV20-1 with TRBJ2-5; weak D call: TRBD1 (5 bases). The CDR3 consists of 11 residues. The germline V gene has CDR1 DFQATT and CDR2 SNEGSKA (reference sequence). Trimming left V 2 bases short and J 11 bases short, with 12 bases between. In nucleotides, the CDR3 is TGCAGTGCTAGAAATGGGCGACAGCAGTACTTC. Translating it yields CSARNGRQQYF.

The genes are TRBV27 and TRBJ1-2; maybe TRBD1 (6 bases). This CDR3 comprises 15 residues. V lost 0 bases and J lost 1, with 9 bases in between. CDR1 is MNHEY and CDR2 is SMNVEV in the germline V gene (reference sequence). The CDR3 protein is CASSLSGAGNYGYTF. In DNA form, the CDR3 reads TGTGCCAGCAGTTTATCGGGGGCTGGTAACTATGGCTACACCTTC.

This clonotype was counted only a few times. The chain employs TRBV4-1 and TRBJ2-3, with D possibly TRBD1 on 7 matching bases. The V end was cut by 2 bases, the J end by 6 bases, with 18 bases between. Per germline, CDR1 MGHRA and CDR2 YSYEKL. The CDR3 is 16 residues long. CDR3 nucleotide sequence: TGCGCCAGCAGCCAATTAGCGGAACAGGGGACGGATACGCAGTATTTT. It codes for CASSQLAEQGTDTQYF.

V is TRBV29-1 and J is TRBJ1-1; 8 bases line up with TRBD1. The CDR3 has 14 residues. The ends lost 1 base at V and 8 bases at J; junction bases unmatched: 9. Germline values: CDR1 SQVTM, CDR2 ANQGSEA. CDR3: CSVEGGQGTYEAFF. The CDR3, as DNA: TGCAGCGTTGAAGGAGGACAGGGTACGTACGAAGCTTTCTTT.

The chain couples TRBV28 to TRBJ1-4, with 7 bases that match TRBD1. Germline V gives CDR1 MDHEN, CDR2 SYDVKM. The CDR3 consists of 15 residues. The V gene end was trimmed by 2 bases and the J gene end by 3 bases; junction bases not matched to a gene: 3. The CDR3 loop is CASSLETGPNEKLFF. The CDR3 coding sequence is TGTGCCAGCAGTTTAGAGACAGGGCCTAATGAAAAACTGTTTTTT.

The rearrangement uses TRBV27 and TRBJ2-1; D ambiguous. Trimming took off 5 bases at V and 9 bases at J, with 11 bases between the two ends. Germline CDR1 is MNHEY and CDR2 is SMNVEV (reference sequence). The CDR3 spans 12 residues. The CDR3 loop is CASSRVPGEQFF. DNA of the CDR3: TGTGCCAGCAGTCGGGTCCCCGGTGAGCAGTTCTTC.

The CDR3 region is CASSFNRERTEAFF. Written as DNA, the CDR3 is TGTGCCAGCAGTTTCAACAGAGAGAGGACTGAAGCTTTCTTT. The rearrangement joins TRBV12-3 or TRBV12-4 to TRBJ1-1; D call uncertain. V was clipped by 3 bases and J by 5 bases, with 13 bases between them. This CDR3 has 14 residues.

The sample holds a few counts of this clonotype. CDR3 protein: CASSLDRGQGTEAFF. CDR3 bases: TGTGCCAGCTCACTCGACAGGGGACAAGGCACTGAAGCTTTCTTT. The chain combines TRBV18 with TRBJ1-1; TRBD1 matches at 8 bases. Trimming took 4 bases from V and 4 from J; bases not matched to a gene: 8. This CDR3 is built from 15 residues. The V gene's germline CDR1 is KGHSH and CDR2 LQKENI.